Reported below is one T cell receptor (beta chain). Other nucleotide sequences from this sample produce the same CDR3. The data originate from a study of cytomegalovirus exposure and HLA in healthy donors. The PCR used 60 Vbeta and 13 Jbeta primers. Using immunoSEQ multiplex PCR, the repertoire was profiled, and TCRdb retains in-frame clones only, with some absent. The repertoire holds 200,000 to 250,000 clones, with about 80% as singletons. Input material: PBMCs. The sequence derives from a woman in her sixties in good health and CMV-seropositive.

CDR3 protein: CASSAGQGHNEKLFF. CDR3 DNA sequence: TGTGCCAGCAGCGCCGGACAGGGCCATAATGAAAAACTGTTTTTT. V gene TRBV7-9 combines with J gene TRBJ1-4; 8 positions match TRBD1. CDR1 SEHNR and CDR2 FQNEAQ come from the germline V gene (reference sequence). Trimming cost V 5 bases and J 4 bases; bases outside gene matches: 6. This CDR3 has 15 residues.